Sequencing of this T cell receptor beta chain was carried out in a study of blood T cell repertoires in COVID-19. Study summary: Cohort 3 recovery required two negative PCRs, clearance, or symptom resolution. The United States, Italy and Spain were the sources of the acute and convalescent COVID-19 samples.

Researchers sorted participants into cohorts using their self-reported clinical history. Study processing details: How many nucleated cells were present was estimated from reference gene primer amplification. Using immunoSEQ multiplex PCR, the repertoire was profiled, and TCRdb retains in-frame clones only, with some absent. That table is the source of V, J and clone size, and D and trimming were worked out from the DNA. The data show roughly 150,000 clones, approximately 80% seen once. V was pared by 0 bases and J by 8 bases, with 13 bases of the junction left unmatched. Germline V gene data show CDR1 as SGDLS and CDR2 as YYNGEE. The CDR3 covers 17 residues.

This rearrangement joins TRBV9 to TRBJ2-3; 9 positions match TRBD2. Sequenced input: PBMCs or T cells enriched from blood (not recorded which). This clonotype was sampled from a man aged 45 to 65 in a cohort exposed to, infected with or recovered from COVID-19 (not recorded which). The CDR3 loop is CASSVGLADNSWGTQYF. In DNA, the CDR3 is TGTGCCAGCAGCGTAGGACTAGCGGATAACTCATGGGGTACGCAGTATTTT.